This T cell receptor (beta chain) was identified during a study of cytomegalovirus exposure and HLA in healthy donors. In the PCR, 60 Vbeta and 13 Jbeta primers were used. The method was immunoSEQ multiplex PCR; TCRdb's version includes in-frame clones alone and lacks a portion of them. The repertoire holds about 160,000 clones, 70% to 85% seen once, with roughly 2% in the top ten. V dropped 3 bases and J dropped 2; count of bases not matched to a gene: 3. Germline-derived CDR1 and CDR2 are SGHTA and FQGNSA. The CDR3 loop spans 15 amino acids. This clone was detected a few times. No antigen is known for it. Study-level points and caveats: As was reported, the classifier diagnosed cytomegalovirus status with high specificity and sensitivity.

This rearrangement joins TRBV7-2 to TRBJ1-5; 8 bases map to TRBD1. This receptor was identified in a man aged 45-65 years in good health and CMV-seropositive. The specimen sequenced was PBMCs. The CDR3 DNA reads as TGTGCCAGCAGCTTCACGACAGGGGGCAATCAGCCCCAGCATTTT. This translates into CASSFTTGGNQPQHF.